This T cell receptor (beta chain) was recovered during a study of blood T cell repertoires in COVID-19 (dated by TCRdb to 2020 to 2021). Regarding the complete study: Collaborator samples came from the United States, Italy and Spain and covered acute and convalescent phases of COVID-19. Subjects who had been exposed to COVID-19, were actively infected with it, or had recovered from it provided the deeply sampled blood TCRbeta repertoires that made up the dataset. Samples were obtained from the ongoing ImmuneRACE study (first 160 participants) and from 1,254 subjects provided by 6 global collaborators. The prospective study material was composed of cDNA or gDNA derived from T cells, B-cell-depleted T cells, or PBMCs. Where available, HLA class I and class II types were taken from metadata supplied by the sample provider and were not determined by assay-based typing. A de-identified subject ID, COVID-19 status, age in years and sex were almost always included in the sample metadata. The repertoires were made available in a free public database intended to serve as a resource for research on the immune response to SARS-CoV-2.

Compared with germline, V lacks 6 bases and J lacks 4 bases; bases without a gene match: 3. CDR1 MDHEN and CDR2 SYDVKM are derived from the germline V gene. The CDR3 starts with the cysteine, ends with the phenylalanine, and has 14 residues. The read is trimmed to its CDR3 DNA, 42 bases read in frame from base 1. Broader findings and caveats from the paper: Clinical and demographic metadata were provided uncurated, with the amount varying by source and participant.

With respect to this clone: Its antigen is not yet known. No base-level quality is on record; no much larger clone is a single base apart.

TCRbeta CDR3 regions were amplified from genomic DNA by means of the immunoSEQ Assay, a bias-controlled multiplex PCR. The authors' pipeline ran thus. The number of nucleated cells in each sample was estimated by amplification of reference gene primers within the assay. Sequence reads were collapsed and filtered to measure the absolute abundance of every unique TCRbeta CDR3 rearrangement. For each sample, productive Simpson clonality was calculated as the square root of Simpson's diversity index across productive rearrangements. What TCRdb holds here is the immuneACCESS table cut down to in-frame rearrangements. Part of the clones is not present; checked against another copy, under half of the missing clones reflect an unresolved V gene, and the others are unexplained. For V, J and clone size, that table is used; D and trimming come from the DNA. This sample is represented by under 350,000 clones; about 89% of them were singletons. The leading ten clones occupy about 4.2% of the sample.

Collaborating institutions collected whole blood in K2EDTA tubes following their own protocols. For TCRbeta analysis, collaborator samples were shipped as frozen whole blood, as isolated PBMCs, or as DNA extracted from either sample type. The TCR comes from a man aged 35-49 years with acute or convalescent COVID-19. This sequence uses TRBV28 and TRBJ2-6, with 7 junctional bases fitting TRBD1. Sequenced: peripheral blood. DNA sequence: TGTGCCAGCAGCCGGACAGGCGGGGCCAACGTCCTGACTTTC. Translation gives CASSRTGGANVLTF.